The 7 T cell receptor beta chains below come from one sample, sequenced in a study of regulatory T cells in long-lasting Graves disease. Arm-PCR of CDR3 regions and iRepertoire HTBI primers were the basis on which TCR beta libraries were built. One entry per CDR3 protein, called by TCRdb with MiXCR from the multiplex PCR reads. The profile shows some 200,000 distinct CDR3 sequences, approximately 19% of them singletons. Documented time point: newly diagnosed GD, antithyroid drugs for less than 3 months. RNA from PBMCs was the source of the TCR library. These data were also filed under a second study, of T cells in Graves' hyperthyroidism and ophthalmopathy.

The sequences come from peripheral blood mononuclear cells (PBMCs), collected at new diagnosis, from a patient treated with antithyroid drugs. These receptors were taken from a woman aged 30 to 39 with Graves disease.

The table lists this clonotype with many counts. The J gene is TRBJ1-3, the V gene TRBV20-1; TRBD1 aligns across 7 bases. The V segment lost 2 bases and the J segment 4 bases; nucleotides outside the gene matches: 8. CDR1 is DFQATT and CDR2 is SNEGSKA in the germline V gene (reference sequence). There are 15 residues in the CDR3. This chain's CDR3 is CSARPSTGEGNTIYF. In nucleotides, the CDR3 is TGCAGTGCTAGACCTTCTACAGGGGAAGGAAACACCATATATTTT.

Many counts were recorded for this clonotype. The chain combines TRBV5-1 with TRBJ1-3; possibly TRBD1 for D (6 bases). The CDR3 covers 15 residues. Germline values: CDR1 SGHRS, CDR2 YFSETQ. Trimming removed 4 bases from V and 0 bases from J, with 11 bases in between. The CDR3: CASSDGTSSGNTIYF. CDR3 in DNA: TGCGCCAGCAGCGACGGGACATCCTCTGGAAACACCATATATTTT. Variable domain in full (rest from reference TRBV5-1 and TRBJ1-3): KAGVTQTPRYLIKTRGQQVTLSCSPISGHRSVSWYQQTPGQGLQFLFEYFSETQRNKGNFPGRFSGRQFSNSRSEMNVSTLELGDSALYLCASSDGTSSGNTIYFGEGSWLTVV.

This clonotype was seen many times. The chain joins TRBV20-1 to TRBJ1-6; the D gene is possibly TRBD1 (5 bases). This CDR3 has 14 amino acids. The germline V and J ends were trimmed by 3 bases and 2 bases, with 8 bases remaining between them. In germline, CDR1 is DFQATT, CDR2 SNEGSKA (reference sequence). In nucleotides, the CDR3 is TGCAGTGCTAGGAAAGGGGCCTATAATTCACCCCTCCACTTT. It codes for CSARKGAYNSPLHF.

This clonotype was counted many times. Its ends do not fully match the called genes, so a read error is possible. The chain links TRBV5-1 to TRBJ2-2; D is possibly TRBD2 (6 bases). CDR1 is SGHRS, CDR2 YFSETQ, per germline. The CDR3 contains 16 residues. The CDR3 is CASSADGGPNTGELFF. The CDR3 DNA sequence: TGTGCCAGCAGCGCCGATGGAGGGCCGAACACCGGGGAGCTGTTTTTT.

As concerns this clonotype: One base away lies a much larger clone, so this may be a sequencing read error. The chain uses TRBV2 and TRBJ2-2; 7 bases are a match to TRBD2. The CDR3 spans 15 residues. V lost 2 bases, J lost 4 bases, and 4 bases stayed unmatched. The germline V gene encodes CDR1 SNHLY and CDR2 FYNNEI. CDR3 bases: TGTGCCAGCAGTGAACAGGGAGGGAGCACCGGGGAGCTGTTTTTT. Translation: CASSEQGGSTGELFF.

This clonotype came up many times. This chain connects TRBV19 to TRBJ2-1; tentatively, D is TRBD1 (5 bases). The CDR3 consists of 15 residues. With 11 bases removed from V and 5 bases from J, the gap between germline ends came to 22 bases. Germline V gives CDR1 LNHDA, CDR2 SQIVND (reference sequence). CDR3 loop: CASKLTVKSDNEQFF. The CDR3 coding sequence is TGTGCCTCTAAATTGACAGTCAAATCGGACAATGAGCAGTTCTTC.

CDR3 sequence reads: CASSFGTSGANVLTF. The CDR3 DNA reads as TGTGCCAGCAGTTTCGGGACCTCTGGGGCCAACGTCCTGACTTTC. The V and J genes are TRBV27 and TRBJ2-6, with D perhaps matching TRBD1 or TRBD2 (5 bases each). This CDR3 has 15 residues. V lost 3 bases to trimming and J lost 0 bases, with 6 bases between them. Germline V gene data show CDR1 as MNHEY and CDR2 as SMNVEV (reference sequence).